Described below is a single TCR beta chain sequence and its context. The antigen is unknown. This record belongs to a study of CD8 T cells in ankylosing spondylitis. Findings and limits, study-wide: Roughly 8 highly homologous variants formed a TCR beta motif that appeared characteristic of ankylosing spondylitis blood. Certain motif variants had earlier appeared in reactive arthritis synovial fluid and blood. Reports say disease-linked clones showed up significantly more in matched ankylosing spondylitis synovial fluid.

Germline V CDR1 and CDR2: MNHEY, SVGAGI. V lost 2 bases, J lost 9 bases, and 11 bases stayed unmatched. The length of the CDR3 is 16 residues. The authors made TCR beta libraries by quantitative 5'-RACE with molecular barcodes. TCRdb re-called the 5' RACE reads through MiXCR, storing one row per CDR3 protein. The repertoire holds around 490,000 distinct CDR3 sequences, less than 6% seen once, with roughly 3.5% in the top ten. The TCR was taken from a male donor with ankylosing spondylitis. The specimen was blood, either unsorted or a sorted T cell fraction (not recorded which). The rearrangement links TRBV6-5 to TRBJ2-2; 8 bases align to TRBD1. The CDR3 here is CASSYGQGSVDRELFF. DNA for the CDR3: TGTGCCAGCAGTTACGGACAGGGTTCGGTAGACCGGGAGCTGTTTTTT.